The clone carrying this T cell receptor beta chain has just a few counts. As yet, its antigen is unknown. The library had UMIs added by 3' ligation of an oligonucleotide to TCR cDNA. The sample originates from a study of naive and memory T cell subsets. Study-wide points: The RNA method is potentially sensitive to activation and differentiation changes.

V was shortened by 1 base and J by 2 bases, with 18 bases between the two germline ends. The CDR3 contains 18 residues. Germline lookup yields CDR1 MNHEY and CDR2 SMNVEV (reference sequence). Four PCR rounds used nested alpha and beta constant region primers plus the SP2 primer. TCRdb recomputed calls from the 5' RACE reads with MiXCR, one row per CDR3 protein. The sample lists roughly 56,000 distinct CDR3 sequences, 7% to 8.5% seen once, with roughly a tenth in the top ten. The chain is built from TRBV27 and TRBJ2-1; D may be TRBD1 (6 bases). This TCR was recovered from a male donor in good health. CDR3 sequence reads: CASSLFARGIGAYNEQFF. CDR3 nucleotide sequence: TGTGCCAGCAGTTTATTTGCCAGGGGTATAGGGGCCTACAATGAGCAGTTCTTC.